The rows below give T cell receptor beta chains drawn from one sample of a study of cytomegalovirus exposure and HLA in healthy donors. Measured with immunoSEQ multiplex PCR; TCRdb has only the in-frame clones, and not every one. The sample contains around 75,000 clones, approximately 80% of which appear only once. The sequencing sample was made of PBMCs. The receptors were gathered from a man aged 30-40 years in good health and CMV-seronegative. CDR3s include the opening cysteine and the closing phenylalanine or tryptophan. The D gene is left open where the match is weak. Clone size is stated in some rows and not others, as once, few, many or a class when expanded.

len: 15; j_gene: TRBJ1-5; v_gene: TRBV29-1; d_gene: TRBD1; abundance: NA; CDR3nt: TGCAGCGTGAACGAGGGACAGGGGACGGGGCAGCCCCAGCATTTT; CDR3aa: CSVNEGQGTGQPQHF
len: 14; j_gene: TRBJ2-7; v_gene: TRBV4-2; d_gene: TRBD2; abundance: NA; CDR3nt: TGTGCCAGCAGCCAAGGGCGAGCGGGGGGTGAGCAGTACTTC; CDR3aa: CASSQGRAGGEQYF
len: 16; j_gene: TRBJ2-1; v_gene: TRBV4-2; d_gene: TRBD1; abundance: NA; CDR3nt: TGTGCCAGCAGCCAAGATCAGGGACAGGGCTACAATGAGCAGTTCTTC; CDR3aa: CASSQDQGQGYNEQFF
len: 14; j_gene: TRBJ2-7; v_gene: TRBV30; d_gene: TRBD1; abundance: NA; CDR3nt: TGTGCCTGGAGCTACTGGGACAGGGCCTACGAGCAGTACTTC; CDR3aa: CAWSYWDRAYEQYF
len: 13; j_gene: TRBJ2-7; v_gene: TRBV15; d_gene: NA; abundance: NA; CDR3nt: TGTGCCACCAGCAGAGCGCTAATTTACGAGCAGTACTTC; CDR3aa: CATSRALIYEQYF
len: 13; j_gene: TRBJ1-2; v_gene: TRBV6-5; d_gene: NA; abundance: NA; CDR3nt: TGTGCCAGCAGGCACTCCTCCAGGGATGGCTACACCTTC; CDR3aa: CASRHSSRDGYTF
len: 18; j_gene: TRBJ2-2; v_gene: TRBV11-3; d_gene: NA; abundance: NA; CDR3nt: TGTGCCAGCAGCTCCATGAGCGAGGCTACCTCGAACACCGGGGAGCTGTTTTTT; CDR3aa: CASSSMSEATSNTGELFF
len: 15; j_gene: TRBJ1-1; v_gene: TRBV5-1; d_gene: NA; abundance: NA; CDR3nt: TGCGCCAGCAGCTTGGGCTCAGGGGCGAGCGCTGAAGCTTTCTTT; CDR3aa: CASSLGSGASAEAFF
len: 14; j_gene: TRBJ1-2; v_gene: TRBV5-1; d_gene: TRBD1; abundance: once; CDR3nt: TGCGCCAGCAGCTCGATCTCCACAGGGGATGGCTACACCTTC; CDR3aa: CASSSISTGDGYTF
len: 15; j_gene: TRBJ1-1; v_gene: TRBV5-1; d_gene: TRBD1; abundance: NA; CDR3nt: TGCGCCAGCAGCTTGGGGGACAGGGAGGTTACTGAAGCTTTCTTT; CDR3aa: CASSLGDREVTEAFF
len: 13; j_gene: TRBJ2-5; v_gene: TRBV7-2; d_gene: NA; abundance: NA; CDR3nt: TGTGCCAGCAGCTTAGATCTCCGGGAGACCCAGTACTTC; CDR3aa: CASSLDLRETQYF
len: 12; j_gene: TRBJ1-1; v_gene: TRBV29-1; d_gene: TRBD1; abundance: NA; CDR3nt: TGCAGCGCAGGGACAGGGAACACTGAAGCTTTCTTT; CDR3aa: CSAGTGNTEAFF
len: 16; j_gene: TRBJ2-1; v_gene: TRBV19; d_gene: TRBD2; abundance: NA; CDR3nt: TGTGCCAGTAGTGCCATACTAGCGGGGGGGCCTAGTGAGCAGTTCTTC; CDR3aa: CASSAILAGGPSEQFF